The clone carrying this T cell receptor beta chain was seen a single time. Sequenced by immunoSEQ multiplex PCR; TCRdb stores in-frame clones only, minus some. The sample has about 500,000 clones; approximately 86% are singletons. Germline V gene sequence: CDR1 MNHEY, CDR2 SMNVEV (reference sequence). V lost 6 bases and J lost 0, with 15 bases in between. The CDR3 has 16 amino acids. The data were obtained in a study of blood T cell repertoires in COVID-19. In the study overall: COVID-19 samples collected from the United States, Italy and Spain covered acute and convalescent phases.

Participants were aged about 18 to 90 years from 24 US areas. This chain links TRBV27 with TRBJ2-1; possible D gene TRBD1, 8 bases. The specimen was PBMCs or T cells enriched from blood (not recorded which). The TCR originated in a woman between 18 and 30 years old who had recovered from COVID-19. The CDR3: CASSPTGGDSYNEQFF. In DNA form, the CDR3 reads TGTGCCAGCAGCCCAACAGGGGGGGACTCCTACAATGAGCAGTTCTTC.